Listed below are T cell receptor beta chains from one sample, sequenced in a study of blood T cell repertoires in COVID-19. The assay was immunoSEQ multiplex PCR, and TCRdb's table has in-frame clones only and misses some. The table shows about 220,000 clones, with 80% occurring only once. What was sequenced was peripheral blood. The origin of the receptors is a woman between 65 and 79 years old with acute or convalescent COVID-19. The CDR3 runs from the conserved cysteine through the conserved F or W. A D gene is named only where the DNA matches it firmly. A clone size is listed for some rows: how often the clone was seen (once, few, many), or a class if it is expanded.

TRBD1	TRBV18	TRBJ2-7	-	TGTGCCAGCTCACCACCGCTTCAAAGGCGGACAGGGTTTTACGAGCAGTACTTC	CASSPPLQRRTGFYEQYF
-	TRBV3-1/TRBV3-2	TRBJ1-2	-	TGTGCCAGCAGCCAAGAATCGGGGGGTCGCTATGGCTACACCTTC	CASSQESGGRYGYTF
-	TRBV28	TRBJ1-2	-	TGTGCCAGCAGTTTTGAACAGAGAAGCTACACCTTC	CASSFEQRSYTF
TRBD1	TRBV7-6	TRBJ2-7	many	TGTGCCAGCAGCTTAGGAGGGGGCCGCCCCATCGAGCAGTACTTC	CASSLGGGRPIEQYF
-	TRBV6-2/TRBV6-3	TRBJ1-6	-	TGTGCCAGCAGTTACTCGACCCCATCCGGGACCCTCCACTTT	CASSYSTPSGTLHF
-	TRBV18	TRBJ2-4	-	TGTGCCAGCTCCATGGGGGGAGAGCTAGCCAAAAACATTCAGTACTTC	CASSMGGELAKNIQYF
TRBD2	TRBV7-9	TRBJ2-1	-	TGTGCCAGCAGCTTAGACCCTTTAGCGCGGGGGGGCTGTGAGCAGTTCTTC	CASSLDPLARGGCEQFF
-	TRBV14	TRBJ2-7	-	TGTGCCAGCAGCCCTCTAGACCAACGATACGAGCAGTACTTC	CASSPLDQRYEQYF
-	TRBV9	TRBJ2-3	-	TGTGCCAGCAATGGGGGCGACGCAGATACGCAGTATTTT	CASNGGDADTQYF
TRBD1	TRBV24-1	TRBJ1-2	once	TGTGCCACCAGCCCGACAGGGAATAACTATGGCTACACCTTC	CATSPTGNNYGYTF
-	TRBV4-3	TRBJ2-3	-	TGCGCCAGCAGCCAATCGGGGACAGATACGCAGTATTTT	CASSQSGTDTQYF
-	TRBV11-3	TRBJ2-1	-	TGTGCCAGCGCTCCTTTAGCCACCCACAATGAGCAGTTCTTC	CASAPLATHNEQFF
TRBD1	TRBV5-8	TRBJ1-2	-	TGTGCCAGCAGCCCTGGGACAGGAGTATACACCTTC	CASSPGTGVYTF
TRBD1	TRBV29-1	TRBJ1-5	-	TGCAGCGTCGTGACAGGGGGCACGAGCAATCAGCCCCAGCATTTT	CSVVTGGTSNQPQHF
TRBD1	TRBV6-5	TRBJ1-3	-	TGTGCCAGCAGCAACTGGGACAGGGCGAACACCATATATTTT	CASSNWDRANTIYF
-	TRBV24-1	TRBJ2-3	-	TGTGCCACCCTCCCCCGGGGGTTTATAGATACGCAGTATTTT	CATLPRGFIDTQYF
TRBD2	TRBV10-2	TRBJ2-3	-	TGCGCCAGCAGTGAGCCTGGGGCCGGGACTAGCAACCAGTATTTT	CASSEPGAGTSNQYF
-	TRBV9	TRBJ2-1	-	TGTGCCAGCAGCGAGACAGGCAAAGTCGATGAGCAGTTCTTC	CASSETGKVDEQFF